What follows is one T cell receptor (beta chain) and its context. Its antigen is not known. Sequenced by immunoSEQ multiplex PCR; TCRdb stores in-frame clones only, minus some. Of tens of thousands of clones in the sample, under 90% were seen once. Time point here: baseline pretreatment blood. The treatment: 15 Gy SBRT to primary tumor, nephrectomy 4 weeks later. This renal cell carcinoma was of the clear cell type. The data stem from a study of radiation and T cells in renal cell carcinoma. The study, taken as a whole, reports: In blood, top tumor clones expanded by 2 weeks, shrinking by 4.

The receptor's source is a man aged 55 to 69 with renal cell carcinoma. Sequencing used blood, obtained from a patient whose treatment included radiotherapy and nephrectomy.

CDR3 DNA sequence: TGTGCCAGCGAACGCCCCGACAGGGAACCCCCCGAGCAGTACTTC. Translation: CASERPDREPPEQYF. The rearrangement uses TRBV2 and TRBJ2-7; the match to TRBD1 covers 7 bases. The V and J ends lost 8 bases and 6 bases, in that order; junction bases with no gene match: 16. The CDR3 loop spans 15 amino acids. Per the germline V gene, CDR1 is SNHLY and CDR2 is FYNNEI.